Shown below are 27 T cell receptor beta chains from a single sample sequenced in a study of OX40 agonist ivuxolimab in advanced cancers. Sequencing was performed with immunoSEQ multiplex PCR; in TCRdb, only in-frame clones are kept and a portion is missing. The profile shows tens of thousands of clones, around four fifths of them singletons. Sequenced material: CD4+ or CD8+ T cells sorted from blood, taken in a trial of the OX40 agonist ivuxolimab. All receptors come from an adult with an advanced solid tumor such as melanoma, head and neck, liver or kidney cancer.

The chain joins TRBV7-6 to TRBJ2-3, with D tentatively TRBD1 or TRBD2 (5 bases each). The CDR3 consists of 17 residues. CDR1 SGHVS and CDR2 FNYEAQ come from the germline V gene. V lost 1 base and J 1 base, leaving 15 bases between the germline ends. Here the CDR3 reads CASSLGPRGAGTDTQYF. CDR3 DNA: TGTGCCAGCAGCTTAGGCCCCCGAGGGGCAGGCACAGATACGCAGTATTTT.

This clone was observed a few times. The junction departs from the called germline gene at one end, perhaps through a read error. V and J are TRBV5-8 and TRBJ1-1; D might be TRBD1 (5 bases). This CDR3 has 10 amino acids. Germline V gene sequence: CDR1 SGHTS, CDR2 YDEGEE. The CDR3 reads CASSLGELIF. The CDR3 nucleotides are TGTGCCAGCAGCTTAGGGGAGCTGATCTTT.

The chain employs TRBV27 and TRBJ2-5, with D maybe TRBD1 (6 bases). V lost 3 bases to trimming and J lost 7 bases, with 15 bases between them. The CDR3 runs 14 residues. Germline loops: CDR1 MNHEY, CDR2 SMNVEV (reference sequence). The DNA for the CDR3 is TGTGCCAGCAGTTTCGGGACACTAGACGGGACCCAGTACTTC. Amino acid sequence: CASSFGTLDGTQYF.

CDR3 DNA: TGTGCCAGCAGCTCCCAAATTTACGCCGGGGAGCTGTTTTTT. Protein: CASSSQIYAGELFF. This chain links TRBV7-6 with TRBJ2-2, with D uncertain. The ends were cut back, 4 bases at V and 6 bases at J, with 12 bases in the middle. Germline CDR1 and CDR2: SGHVS and FNYEAQ. This CDR3 spans 14 amino acids.

CDR3 loop: CASRGPGTGENTGELFF. CDR3 in DNA: TGCGCCAGCAGGGGACCCGGGACAGGGGAGAACACCGGGGAGCTGTTTTTT. The chain has TRBV10-1 and TRBJ2-2; 10 bases line up with TRBD1. Germline V CDR1 and CDR2: WNHNN, SYGVQD (reference sequence). V gave up 6 bases and J gave up 1 base; unmatched junction bases: 8. The CDR3 contains 17 residues.

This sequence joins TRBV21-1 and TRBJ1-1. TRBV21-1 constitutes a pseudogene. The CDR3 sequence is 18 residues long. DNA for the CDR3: TGTGCCAGCAGCACCCGACGGATACACAAGCCTATGTGCACTGAAGCTTTCTTT. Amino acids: CASSTRRIHKPMCTEAFF.

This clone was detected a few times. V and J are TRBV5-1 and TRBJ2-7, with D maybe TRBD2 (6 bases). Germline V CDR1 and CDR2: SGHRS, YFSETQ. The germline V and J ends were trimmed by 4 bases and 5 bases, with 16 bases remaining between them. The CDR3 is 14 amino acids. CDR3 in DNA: TGCGCCAGCAGCCTGGACCACCCGGGGGACGAGCAGTACTTC. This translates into CASSLDHPGDEQYF. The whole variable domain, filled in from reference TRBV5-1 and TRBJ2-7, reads KAGVTQTPRYLIKTRGQQVTLSCSPISGHRSVSWYQQTPGQGLQFLFEYFSETQRNKGNFPGRFSGRQFSNSRSEMNVSTLELGDSALYLCASSLDHPGDEQYFGPGTRLTVT.

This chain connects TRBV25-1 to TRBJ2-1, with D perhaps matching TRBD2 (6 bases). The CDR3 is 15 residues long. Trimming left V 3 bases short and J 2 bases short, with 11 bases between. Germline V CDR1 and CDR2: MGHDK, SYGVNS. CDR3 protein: CASSEGGIPYNEQFF. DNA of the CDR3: TGTGCCAGCAGTGAGGGGGGTATCCCCTACAATGAGCAGTTCTTC.

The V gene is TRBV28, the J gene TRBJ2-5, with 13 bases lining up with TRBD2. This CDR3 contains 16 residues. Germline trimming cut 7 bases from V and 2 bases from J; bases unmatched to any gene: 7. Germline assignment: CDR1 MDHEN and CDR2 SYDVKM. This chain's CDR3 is CASNQLAGGQQETQYF. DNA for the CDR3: TGTGCCAGCAACCAACTAGCGGGGGGGCAACAAGAGACCCAGTACTTC.

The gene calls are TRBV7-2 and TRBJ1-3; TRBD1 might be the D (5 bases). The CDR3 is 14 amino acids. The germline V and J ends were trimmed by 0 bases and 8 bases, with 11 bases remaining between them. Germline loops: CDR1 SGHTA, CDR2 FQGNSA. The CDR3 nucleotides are TGTGCCAGCAGCTTAGCTGCCAGGGTACACACCATATATTTT. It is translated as CASSLAARVHTIYF.

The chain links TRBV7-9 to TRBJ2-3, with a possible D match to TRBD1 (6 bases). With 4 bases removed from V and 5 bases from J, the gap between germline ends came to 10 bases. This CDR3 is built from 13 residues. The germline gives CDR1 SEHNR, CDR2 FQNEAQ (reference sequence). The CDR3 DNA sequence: TGTGCCAGCAGCTCAGGGGTCGAAGATACGCAGTATTTT. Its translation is CASSSGVEDTQYF. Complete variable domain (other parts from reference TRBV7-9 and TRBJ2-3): DTGVSQNPRHKITKRGQNVTFRCDPISEHNRLYWYRQTLGQGPEFLTYFQNEAQLEKSRLLSDRFSAERPKGSFSTLEIQRTEQGDSAMYLCASSSGVEDTQYFGPGTRLTVL.

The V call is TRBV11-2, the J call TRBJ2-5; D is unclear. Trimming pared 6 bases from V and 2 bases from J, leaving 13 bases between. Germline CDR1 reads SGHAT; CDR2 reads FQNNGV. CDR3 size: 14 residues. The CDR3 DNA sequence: TGTGCCAGCAGTTCCTCGATGGGGCAAGAGACCCAGTACTTC. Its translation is CASSSSMGQETQYF. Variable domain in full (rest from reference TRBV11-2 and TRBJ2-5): EAGVAQSPRYKIIEKRQSVAFWCNPISGHATLYWYQQILGQGPKLLIQFQNNGVVDDSQLPKDRFSAERLKGVDSTLKIQPAKLEDSAVYLCASSSSMGQETQYFGPGTRLLVL.

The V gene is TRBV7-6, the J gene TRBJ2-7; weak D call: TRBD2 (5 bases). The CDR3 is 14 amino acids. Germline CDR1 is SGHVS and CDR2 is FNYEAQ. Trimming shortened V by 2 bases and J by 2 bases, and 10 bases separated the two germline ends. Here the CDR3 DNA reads TGTGCCAGCAGCTTATGGGCGGGTACCTACGAGCAGTACTTC. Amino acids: CASSLWAGTYEQYF.

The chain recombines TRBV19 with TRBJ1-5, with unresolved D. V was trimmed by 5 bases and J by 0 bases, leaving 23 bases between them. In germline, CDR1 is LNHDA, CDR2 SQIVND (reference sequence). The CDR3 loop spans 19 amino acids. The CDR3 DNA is TGTGCCAGTAGTCCTGGTGCCACCCAAGAAAGCTATAGCAATCAGCCCCAGCATTTT. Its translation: CASSPGATQESYSNQPQHF.

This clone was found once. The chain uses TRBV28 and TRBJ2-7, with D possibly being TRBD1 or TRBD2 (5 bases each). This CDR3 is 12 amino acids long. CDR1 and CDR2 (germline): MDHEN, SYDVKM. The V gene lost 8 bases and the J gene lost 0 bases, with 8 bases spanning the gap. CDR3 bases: TGTGCCAGCTGGGACCACTCCTACGAGCAGTACTTC. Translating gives CASWDHSYEQYF.

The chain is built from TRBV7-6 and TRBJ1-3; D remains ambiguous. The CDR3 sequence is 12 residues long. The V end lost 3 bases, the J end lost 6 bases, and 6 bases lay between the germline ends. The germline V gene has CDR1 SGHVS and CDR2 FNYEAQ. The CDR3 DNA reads TGTGCCAGCAGCTTGGGTAAAAACACCATATATTTT. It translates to CASSLGKNTIYF.

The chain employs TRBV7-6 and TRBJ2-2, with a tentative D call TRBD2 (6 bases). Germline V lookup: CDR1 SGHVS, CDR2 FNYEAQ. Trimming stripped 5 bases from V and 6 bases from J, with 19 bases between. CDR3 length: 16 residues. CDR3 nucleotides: TGTGCCAGCAGCACCCCGGGTAGCGGACCTCCCGGGGAGCTGTTTTTT. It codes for CASSTPGSGPPGELFF.

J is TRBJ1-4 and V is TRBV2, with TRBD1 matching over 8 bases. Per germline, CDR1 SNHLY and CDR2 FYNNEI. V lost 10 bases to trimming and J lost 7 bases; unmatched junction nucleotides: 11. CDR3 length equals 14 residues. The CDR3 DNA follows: TGTGCCATCCTTTCCGGGACAGGAGGTGAAAAACTGTTTTTT. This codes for CAILSGTGGEKLFF.

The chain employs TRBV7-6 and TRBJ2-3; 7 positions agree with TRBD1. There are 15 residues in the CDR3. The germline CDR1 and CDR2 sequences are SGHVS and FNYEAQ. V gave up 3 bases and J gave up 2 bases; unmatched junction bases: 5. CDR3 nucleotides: TGTGCCAGCAGCTTGGGGGACAGATACACAGATACGCAGTATTTT. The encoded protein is CASSLGDRYTDTQYF.

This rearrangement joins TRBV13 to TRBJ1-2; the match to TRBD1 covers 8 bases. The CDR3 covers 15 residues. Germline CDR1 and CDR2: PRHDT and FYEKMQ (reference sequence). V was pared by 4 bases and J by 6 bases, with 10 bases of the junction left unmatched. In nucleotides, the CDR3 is TGTGCCAGCAGCTCTACAGGGGGTACCCGCGATGGCTACACCTTC. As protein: CASSSTGGTRDGYTF.

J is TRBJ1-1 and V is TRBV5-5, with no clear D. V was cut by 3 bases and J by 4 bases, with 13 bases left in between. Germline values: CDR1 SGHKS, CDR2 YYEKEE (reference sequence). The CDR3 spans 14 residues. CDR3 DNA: TGTGCCAGCAGCTGGGGTCGAGGTTTCACTGAAGCTTTCTTT. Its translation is CASSWGRGFTEAFF.

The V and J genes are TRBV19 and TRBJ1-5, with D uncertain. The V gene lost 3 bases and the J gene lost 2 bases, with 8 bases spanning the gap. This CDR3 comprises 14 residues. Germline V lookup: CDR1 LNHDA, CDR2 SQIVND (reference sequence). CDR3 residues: CASSILGGNQPQHF. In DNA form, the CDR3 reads TGTGCCAGTAGTATCCTCGGGGGCAATCAGCCCCAGCATTTT.

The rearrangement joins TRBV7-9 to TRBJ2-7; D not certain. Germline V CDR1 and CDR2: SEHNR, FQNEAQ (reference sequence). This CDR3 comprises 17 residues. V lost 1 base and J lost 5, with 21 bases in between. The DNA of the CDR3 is TGTGCCAGCAGCTTAGTGGGTCGAGAACACTTATCGAACGAGCAGTACTTC. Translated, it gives CASSLVGREHLSNEQYF.

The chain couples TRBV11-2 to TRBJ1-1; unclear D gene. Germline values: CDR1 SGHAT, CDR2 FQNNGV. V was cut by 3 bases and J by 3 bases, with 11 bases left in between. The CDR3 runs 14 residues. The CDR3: CASSFPSGYTEAFF. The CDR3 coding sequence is TGTGCCAGCAGCTTCCCATCCGGGTACACTGAAGCTTTCTTT.

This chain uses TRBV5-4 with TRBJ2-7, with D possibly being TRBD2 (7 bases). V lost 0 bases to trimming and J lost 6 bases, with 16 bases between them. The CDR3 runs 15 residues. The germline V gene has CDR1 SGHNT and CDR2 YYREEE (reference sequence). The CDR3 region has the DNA TGTGCCAGCAGCTTGGTACCGGGGGGCCGAGGCGAGCAGTACTTC. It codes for CASSLVPGGRGEQYF.

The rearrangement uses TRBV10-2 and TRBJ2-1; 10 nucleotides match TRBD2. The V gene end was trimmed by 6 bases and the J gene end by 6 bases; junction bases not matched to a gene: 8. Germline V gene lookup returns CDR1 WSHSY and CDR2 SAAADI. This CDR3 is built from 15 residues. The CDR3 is CASRGLAGGGNEQFF. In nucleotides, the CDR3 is TGCGCCAGCAGGGGCTTAGCGGGAGGTGGCAATGAGCAGTTCTTC.

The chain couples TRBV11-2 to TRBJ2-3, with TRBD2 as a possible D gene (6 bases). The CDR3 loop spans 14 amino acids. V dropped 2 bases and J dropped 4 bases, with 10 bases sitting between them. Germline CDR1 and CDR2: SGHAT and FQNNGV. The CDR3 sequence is CASSLLTGADTQYF. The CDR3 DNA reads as TGTGCCAGCAGCTTACTAACGGGGGCAGATACGCAGTATTTT.